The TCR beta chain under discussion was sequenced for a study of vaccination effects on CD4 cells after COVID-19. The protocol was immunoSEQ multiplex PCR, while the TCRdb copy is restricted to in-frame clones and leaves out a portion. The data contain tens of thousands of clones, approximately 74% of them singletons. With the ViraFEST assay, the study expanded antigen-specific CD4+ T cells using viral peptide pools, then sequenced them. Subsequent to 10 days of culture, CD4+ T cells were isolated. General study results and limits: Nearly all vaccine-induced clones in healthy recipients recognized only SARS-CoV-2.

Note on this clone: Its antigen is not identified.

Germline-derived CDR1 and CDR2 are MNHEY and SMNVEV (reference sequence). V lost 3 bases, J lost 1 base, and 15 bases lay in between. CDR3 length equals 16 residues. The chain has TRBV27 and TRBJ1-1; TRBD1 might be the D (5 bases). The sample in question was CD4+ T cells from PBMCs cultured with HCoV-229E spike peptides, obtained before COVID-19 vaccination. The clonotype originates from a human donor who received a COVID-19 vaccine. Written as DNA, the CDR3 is TGTGCCAGCAGTTTGCAGGGACCAACACAGAACACTGAAGCTTTCTTT. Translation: CASSLQGPTQNTEAFF.